Each of the 21 T cell receptor beta chains below was sequenced from the same sample in a study of T cells in localized non-small cell lung cancer. Clones were sequenced by immunoSEQ multiplex PCR, and TCRdb holds only the in-frame ones, with some missing. Found here are over 2,000 clones, roughly 30% of them singletons; the top ten hold approximately 9.8%. The sample consisted of normal lung tissue next to the tumor, taken before any cancer treatment. These receptors all stem from a female donor of 60 years or more with stage I squamous cell lung carcinoma.

The chain carries TRBV29-1 and TRBJ1-1, with D maybe TRBD1 (5 bases). Germline assignment: CDR1 SQVTM and CDR2 ANQGSEA. This CDR3 is 14 amino acids long. Deletions cut 3 bases from V and 4 bases from J, with 15 bases between. The CDR3: CSVDSGPGSTEAFF. CDR3 DNA sequence: TGCAGCGTTGACTCGGGACCGGGTAGCACTGAAGCTTTCTTT. Combining the CDR3 with reference TRBV29-1 and TRBJ1-1 gives the whole variable domain SAVISQKPSRDICQRGTSLTIQCQVDSQVTMMFWYRQQPGQSLTLIATANQGSEATYESGFVIDKFPISRPNLTFSTLTVSNMSPEDSSIYLCSVDSGPGSTEAFFGQGTRLTVV.

This chain joins TRBV19 and TRBJ2-7; D possibly matches TRBD1 or TRBD2 (5 bases each). Per the germline V gene, CDR1 is LNHDA and CDR2 is SQIVND (reference sequence). Between the trimmed V and J ends, which lost 4 bases and 3 bases, there was a span of 16 bases. CDR3 length: 15 residues. CDR3 loop: CASSKRTSRGYEQYF. The CDR3 DNA is TGTGCCAGTAGTAAACGGACCTCGAGGGGCTACGAGCAGTACTTC.

This clone appeared a few times. The chain couples TRBV12-5 to TRBJ1-2, with D possibly being TRBD1 (5 bases). The germline V gene encodes CDR1 LGHNT and CDR2 FRNRAP. Trimming shortened V by 6 bases and J by 4 bases, and 9 bases separated the two germline ends. This CDR3 region has 12 residues. In nucleotides, the CDR3 is TGTGCTAGTGGGGGGGAATTCTATGGCTACACCTTC. Translating gives CASGGEFYGYTF.

V usage is TRBV29-1 and J usage is TRBJ1-2; D gene ambiguous. The CDR3 is 13 amino acids. Between the trimmed V and J ends, which lost 3 bases and 4 bases, there was a span of 12 bases. Per germline, CDR1 SQVTM and CDR2 ANQGSEA. The CDR3 DNA is TGCAGCGTTGACCCCAGCCTGGCCTATGGCTACACCTTC. It specifies CSVDPSLAYGYTF.

The V call is TRBV6-8, the J call TRBJ2-1, with 13 bases lining up with TRBD2. The CDR3 covers 14 residues. Germline lookup yields CDR1 MNHGY and CDR2 SAAAGT. V dropped 10 bases and J dropped 3; count of bases not matched to a gene: 3. The CDR3 nucleotides read TGTGCCATCGGGACTAGCGGGAACTACAATGAGCAGTTCTTC. Amino acid sequence: CAIGTSGNYNEQFF.

In this sample, this clone is large (0.1 to 1%). The chain combines TRBV9 with TRBJ2-5; D remains ambiguous. The V gene's germline CDR1 is SGDLS and CDR2 YYNGEE. V shed 0 bases and J shed 5 bases, with 14 bases lying between them. The CDR3 covers 15 residues. In nucleotides, the CDR3 is TGTGCCAGCAGCGTAGCTAGTAATAGTGTGGAGACCCAGTACTTC. This gives the protein CASSVASNSVETQYF.

The chain carries TRBV5-1 and TRBJ1-3; 9 nucleotides agree with TRBD1. CDR1 is SGHRS and CDR2 is YFSETQ in the germline V gene. This CDR3 region has 15 residues. V shed 2 bases and J 4 bases; nucleotides not matched to a gene: 4. The CDR3 reads CASSFTGGPGNTIYF. CDR3 in DNA: TGCGCCAGCAGCTTCACAGGGGGCCCCGGAAACACCATATATTTT.

The CDR3 nucleotides read TGCAGCGTTGATGCCGGCCTGACAGCCAAAAACATTCAGTACTTC. It is translated as CSVDAGLTAKNIQYF. This chain connects TRBV29-1 to TRBJ2-4; no firm D call. This CDR3 region has 15 residues. In germline, CDR1 is SQVTM, CDR2 ANQGSEA. V gave up 3 bases and J gave up 0 bases, with 12 bases separating them.

The gene calls are TRBV19 and TRBJ1-5; 12 bases are a match to TRBD1. V lost 4 bases, J lost 7 bases, and 8 bases stayed unmatched. Germline-derived CDR1 and CDR2 are LNHDA and SQIVND (reference sequence). The CDR3 has 16 amino acids. The CDR3 here is CASSNRDRGLRQPQHF. The DNA of the CDR3 is TGTGCCAGTAGTAATCGGGACAGGGGGCTAAGACAGCCCCAGCATTTT.

This clone has more than one count but fewer than ten. The chain carries TRBV6-8 and TRBJ1-1; no firm D call. V was pared by 4 bases and J by 1 base, with 7 bases between. This CDR3 spans 13 amino acids. Germline V gene lookup returns CDR1 MNHGY and CDR2 SAAAGT. The CDR3 reads CASSLVPNTEAFF. The CDR3, as DNA: TGTGCCAGCAGTTTAGTACCGAACACTGAAGCTTTCTTT.

The chain is built from TRBV10-2 and TRBJ2-2; D is ambiguous. The CDR3 is 15 amino acids. V was pared by 3 bases and J by 1 base, with 9 bases between. CDR1 is WSHSY, CDR2 SAAADI, per germline. CDR3 nucleotide sequence: TGCGCCAGCAGTGACTACACCTTGAACACCGGGGAGCTGTTTTTT. It codes for CASSDYTLNTGELFF.

The genes are TRBV27 and TRBJ2-3, with 12 bases aligning to TRBD2. CDR1 is MNHEY, CDR2 SMNVEV, per germline (reference sequence). The CDR3 runs 15 residues. V dropped 9 bases and J dropped 0; count of bases not matched to a gene: 4. CDR3: CASWTSGTSTDTQYF. The CDR3 DNA reads as TGTGCCAGTTGGACTAGCGGGACTAGCACAGATACGCAGTATTTT.

The chain has TRBV19 and TRBJ2-4; D is possibly TRBD2 (6 bases). The length of the CDR3 is 15 residues. Germline V gene sequence: CDR1 LNHDA, CDR2 SQIVND (reference sequence). The germline V and J ends were trimmed by 4 bases and 2 bases, with 12 bases remaining between them. DNA for the CDR3: TGTGCCAGTAGTACCGAGGGACTTCCCAAAAACATTCAGTACTTC. It translates to CASSTEGLPKNIQYF. Combining the CDR3 with reference TRBV19 and TRBJ2-4 gives the whole variable domain DGGITQSPKYLFRKEGQNVTLSCEQNLNHDAMYWYRQDPGQGLRLIYYSQIVNDFQKGDIAEGYSVSREKKESFPLTVTSAQKNPTAFYLCASSTEGLPKNIQYFGAGTRLSVL.

This clone is termed large. The chain has TRBV11-3 and TRBJ1-4; 10 bases map to TRBD1. Germline V CDR1 and CDR2: SGHNT, YENEEA. V shed 5 bases and J 8 bases; nucleotides not matched to a gene: 5. This CDR3 contains 14 residues. CDR3 protein: CASSEDRGREKLFF. CDR3 nucleotides: TGTGCCAGCAGCGAGGACAGGGGGAGAGAAAAACTGTTTTTT.

The J gene is TRBJ2-7, the V gene TRBV19, with D possibly matching TRBD1 (6 bases). The CDR3 consists of 12 residues. CDR1 is LNHDA, CDR2 SQIVND, per germline (reference sequence). V lost 5 bases and J lost 6, with 11 bases in between. The CDR3 protein is CASSASRGEQYF. CDR3 nucleotide sequence: TGTGCCAGTAGTGCTTCCAGGGGCGAGCAGTACTTC.

The gene calls are TRBV14 and TRBJ2-2; D call uncertain. Germline assignment: CDR1 SGHDN and CDR2 FVKESK. V gave up 0 bases and J gave up 2 bases, with 16 bases separating them. This CDR3 has 18 amino acids. The CDR3 coding sequence is TGTGCCAGCAGCCAAGATGAGGTCCTAGGCTCCAACACCGGGGAGCTGTTTTTT. Its translation: CASSQDEVLGSNTGELFF.

The rearrangement uses TRBV19 and TRBJ1-1, with D uncertain. CDR1 LNHDA and CDR2 SQIVND come from the germline V gene (reference sequence). The CDR3 runs 14 residues. Trimming cost V 8 bases and J 1 base, with 14 bases left between them. In nucleotides, the CDR3 is TGTGCCAGTGCCTCCCCTCCCCCGAACACTGAAGCTTTCTTT. Amino acids: CASASPPPNTEAFF.

The chain combines TRBV19 with TRBJ1-4; 10 bases match TRBD1. V trimming: 7 bases; J trimming: 12 bases; junction bases outside the gene matches: 11. This CDR3 is built from 14 residues. The germline V gene encodes CDR1 LNHDA and CDR2 SQIVND (reference sequence). CDR3 residues: CASTRTGGKKELFF. The CDR3 DNA reads as TGTGCCAGTACCCGGACAGGGGGGAAGAAAGAACTGTTTTTT.

This clone was detected only a few times. J is TRBJ2-1 and V is TRBV11-3; 7 bases are a match to TRBD2. This CDR3 is 18 amino acids long. With 3 bases clipped from V and 7 bases from J, the junction kept 18 bases outside the gene matches. Germline CDR1 and CDR2: SGHNT and YENEEA. CDR3: CASSLREGEGVLANEQFF. The DNA of the CDR3 is TGTGCCAGCAGCTTGAGGGAAGGGGAGGGAGTCCTCGCGAATGAGCAGTTCTTC. Looking up the rest from reference TRBV11-3 and TRBJ2-1 gives the full variable domain: EAGVVQSPRYKIIEKKQPVAFWCNPISGHNTLYWYLQNLGQGPELLIRYENEEAVDDSQLPKDRFSAERLKGVDSTLKIQPAELGDSAVYLCASSLREGEGVLANEQFFGPGTRLTVL.

With regard to this clone: The junction differs from germline at one of its ends, possibly a read error. V usage is TRBV9 and J usage is TRBJ2-3, with D perhaps matching TRBD1 or TRBD2 (5 bases each). This CDR3 has 16 residues. The germline CDR1 and CDR2 sequences are SGDLS and YYNGEE. This CDR3 reads CTSRQYYQGLTDTQYF. CDR3 bases: TGTACCAGCAGACAGTACTACCAAGGACTCACAGATACGCAGTATTTT.

The chain joins TRBV15 to TRBJ2-5; TRBD1 might be the D (8 bases). Germline CDR1 is LNHNV and CDR2 is YYDKDF (reference sequence). The V gene lost 3 bases and the J gene lost 2 bases, with 19 bases spanning the gap. This CDR3 has 17 amino acids. The CDR3 bases are TGTGCCACCAGCAGTGGGGGGGCAGGGGGCCTACAAGAGACCCAGTACTTC. It yields the protein CATSSGGAGGLQETQYF.